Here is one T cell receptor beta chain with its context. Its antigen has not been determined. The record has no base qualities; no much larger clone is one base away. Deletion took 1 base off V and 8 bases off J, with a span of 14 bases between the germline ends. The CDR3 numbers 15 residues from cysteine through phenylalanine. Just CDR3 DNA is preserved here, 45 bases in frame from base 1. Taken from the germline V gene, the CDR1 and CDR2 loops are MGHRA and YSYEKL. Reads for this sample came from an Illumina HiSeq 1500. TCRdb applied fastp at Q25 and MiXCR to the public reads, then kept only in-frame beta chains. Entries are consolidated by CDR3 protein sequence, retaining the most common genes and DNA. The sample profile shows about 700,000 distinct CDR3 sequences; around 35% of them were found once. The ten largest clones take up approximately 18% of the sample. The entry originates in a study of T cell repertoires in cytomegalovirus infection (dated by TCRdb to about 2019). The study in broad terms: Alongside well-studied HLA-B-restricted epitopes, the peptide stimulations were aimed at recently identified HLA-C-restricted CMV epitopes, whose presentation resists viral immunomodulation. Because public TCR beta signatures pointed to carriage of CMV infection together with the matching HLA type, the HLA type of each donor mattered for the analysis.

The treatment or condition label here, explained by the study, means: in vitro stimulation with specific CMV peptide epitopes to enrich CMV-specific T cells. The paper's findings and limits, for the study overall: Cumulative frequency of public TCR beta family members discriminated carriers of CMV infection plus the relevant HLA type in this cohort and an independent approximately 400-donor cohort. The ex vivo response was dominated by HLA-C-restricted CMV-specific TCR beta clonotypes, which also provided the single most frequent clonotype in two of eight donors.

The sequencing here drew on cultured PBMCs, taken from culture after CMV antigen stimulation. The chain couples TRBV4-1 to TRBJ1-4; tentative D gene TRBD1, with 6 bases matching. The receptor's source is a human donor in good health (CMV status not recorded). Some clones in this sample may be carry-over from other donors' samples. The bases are TGCGCCAGCAGCCAAGTGGGGGCCCCAGGGGAAAAACTGTTTTTT. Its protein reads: CASSQVGAPGEKLFF.